These 13 T cell receptor beta chains originate from one sample sequenced in a study of blood T cell repertoires in COVID-19. Method: immunoSEQ multiplex PCR; TCRdb's copy keeps in-frame clones and lacks some. Counted here are around 130,000 clones, roughly 80% occurring once; the ten biggest clones make up roughly an eighth. The sequenced material came from peripheral blood. The receptors derive from a woman aged 25-40 years who had recovered from COVID-19.

The chain employs TRBV6-6 and TRBJ2-7; TRBD1 is a possible D gene (6 bases). Trimming left V 7 bases short and J 1 base short, with 17 bases between. Germline CDR1 MNHNY, CDR2 SVGAGI (reference sequence). The CDR3 consists of 15 residues. The DNA for the CDR3 is TGTGCCAGCACCCAGGACAGCCGCACATCCTACGAGCAGTACTTC. It specifies CASTQDSRTSYEQYF.

The chain joins TRBV15 to TRBJ1-2; D might be TRBD1 (5 bases). With 0 bases removed from V and 6 bases from J, the gap between germline ends came to 8 bases. The CDR3 is 13 residues long. Germline V CDR1 and CDR2: LNHNV, YYDKDF (reference sequence). The CDR3 protein is CATSRDTGDGYTF. For the CDR3, the DNA is TGTGCCACCAGCAGAGATACGGGGGATGGCTACACCTTC.

V usage is TRBV2 and J usage is TRBJ1-6; D uncertain. The CDR3 extends over 13 amino acids. V was trimmed by 8 bases and J by 6 bases, leaving 11 bases between them. Per the germline V gene, CDR1 is SNHLY and CDR2 is FYNNEI. The CDR3 DNA sequence: TGTGCCAGCCACGGCGGGATTAATTCACCCCTCCACTTT. It translates to CASHGGINSPLHF.

The J gene is TRBJ1-3, the V gene TRBV10-3, with 9 bases identical to TRBD1. The germline V gene encodes CDR1 ENHRY and CDR2 SYGVKD. V was clipped by 9 bases and J by 0 bases; unmatched bases: 12. CDR3 length: 17 residues. CDR3 nucleotide sequence: TGTGCCATTGGGACAGGGTTACTCCACACCTCTGGAAACACCATATATTTT. Translated: CAIGTGLLHTSGNTIYF.

V gene TRBV12-5 combines with J gene TRBJ1-1; 11 positions match TRBD1. Germline CDR1 reads LGHNT; CDR2 reads FRNRAP. The CDR3 runs to 17 residues. The V segment lost 0 bases and the J segment 4 bases; nucleotides outside the gene matches: 7. The CDR3 DNA follows: TGTGCTAGTGGTTTGGTTCGGACAGGGGGCGAGGGCACTGAAGCTTTCTTT. Translation: CASGLVRTGGEGTEAFF.

The chain is built from TRBV12-3 or TRBV12-4 and TRBJ1-1; the D gene is possibly TRBD1 (5 bases). V dropped 7 bases and J dropped 1 base, with 10 bases sitting between them. The CDR3 contains 13 residues. CDR3 nucleotide sequence: TGTGCCAGCACCCCGGGGGGGAACACTGAAGCTTTCTTT. Protein product: CASTPGGNTEAFF.

The chain joins TRBV18 to TRBJ2-1, with TRBD2 identical over 7 bases. V was clipped by 0 bases and J by 9 bases; unmatched bases: 14. CDR1 is KGHSH and CDR2 is LQKENI in the germline V gene. The CDR3 loop spans 17 amino acids. For the CDR3, the DNA is TGTGCCAGCTCACCACCGTTAGGAGGACACACGGGGGGTGAGCAGTTCTTC. Protein: CASSPPLGGHTGGEQFF.

In its sample, this clone was seen a few times. The rearrangement links TRBV3-1 (or the pseudogene TRBV3-2) to TRBJ1-2; 8 bases are a match to TRBD1. Looked up from germline, CDR1 is LGHDT and CDR2 is YNNKEL (reference sequence). Trimming at V came to 0 bases and at J to 3 bases, leaving 3 bases not matched to a gene. CDR3 length equals 15 residues. The CDR3 region has the DNA TGTGCCAGCAGCCAAGATTCGACAGGGGACTATGGCTACACCTTC. This translates into CASSQDSTGDYGYTF.

V gene TRBV7-3 combines with J gene TRBJ2-7; a weak D match, TRBD1 (5 bases). The CDR3 contains 16 residues. Trimming took 0 bases from V and 4 from J, leaving 16 bases between them. Germline V gene lookup returns CDR1 SGHTA and CDR2 FQGTGA. The CDR3 nucleotides are TGTGCCAGCAGCTTAACTTCCGGACAAGGGCTATACGAGCAGTACTTC. Its translation: CASSLTSGQGLYEQYF.

V and J are TRBV3-1 (or the pseudogene TRBV3-2) and TRBJ1-1; a weak D match, TRBD1 (5 bases). This CDR3 is built from 13 residues. The V and J ends lost 0 bases and 4 bases respectively, with 6 bases between them. From germline, CDR1 is LGHDT and CDR2 YNNKEL (reference sequence). CDR3 nucleotide sequence: TGTGCCAGCAGCCAAGACGGGGGCACTGAAGCTTTCTTT. Protein product: CASSQDGGTEAFF.

This chain links TRBV5-4 with TRBJ2-6; D ambiguous. The CDR3 contains 14 residues. CDR1 is SGHNT, CDR2 YYREEE, per germline (reference sequence). V lost 2 bases and J lost 0, with 3 bases in between. The CDR3: CASSFYSGANVLTF. The CDR3 DNA reads as TGTGCCAGCAGCTTCTACTCTGGGGCCAACGTCCTGACTTTC.

As for this clone: Different DNA sequences within this sample yield the same CDR3. The CDR3 protein is CASSLEQGRTEAFF. DNA of the CDR3: TGCGCCAGCAGCTTGGAACAGGGAAGAACTGAAGCTTTCTTT. The V gene is TRBV5-1, the J gene TRBJ1-1; D may be TRBD1 (6 bases). This CDR3 spans 14 amino acids. Germline CDR1 SGHRS, CDR2 YFSETQ. Trimming shortened V by 0 bases and J by 5 bases, and 11 bases separated the two germline ends.

This clone was seen just once. V and J are TRBV5-4 and TRBJ2-1, with 11 bases identical to TRBD2. V was pared by 4 bases and J by 4 bases, with 10 bases of the junction left unmatched. The V gene's germline CDR1 is SGHNT and CDR2 YYREEE (reference sequence). The CDR3 is made up of 17 amino acids. CDR3 loop: CASSRHGGTSGYNEQFF. CDR3 DNA sequence: TGTGCCAGCAGCCGGCATGGCGGGACTAGCGGATACAATGAGCAGTTCTTC.